This TCR beta chain was identified during a study of blood T cell repertoires in COVID-19. Study as a whole: Samples taken during acute and convalescent COVID-19 were collected in the United States, Italy and Spain. In each case, the material was cDNA or gDNA derived from T cells, B-cell-depleted T cells, or PBMCs.

Methods used by the authors: Scientists estimated how many nucleated cells there were by amplifying reference gene primers. Assay: immunoSEQ multiplex PCR; the TCRdb copy retains only in-frame clones and omits some. V and J calls plus clone size are reproduced from that table; the DNA served to infer D and trimming. Of 250,000 to 300,000 clones in the sample, around 87% are singletons; the top ten hold less than 4.5%. CDR3 length: 14 amino acids. The V end lost 7 bases, the J end lost 3 bases, and 14 bases lay between the germline ends. In germline, CDR1 is MNHEY, CDR2 SVGAGI. The source material was peripheral blood. The source is a young man with active or convalescent COVID-19. The rearrangement joins TRBV6-5 to TRBJ2-3, with D maybe TRBD1 (6 bases). The CDR3 region has the DNA TGTGCCAGCACCGCAGGGGTGCGTACAGATACGCAGTATTTT. This encodes CASTAGVRTDTQYF.